This T cell receptor beta chain was sequenced for a study of cytomegalovirus exposure and HLA in healthy donors. Measured with immunoSEQ multiplex PCR; TCRdb has only the in-frame clones, and not every one. The table has approximately 100,000 clones, 88% seen once; the top ten hold 1.5% to 2%. Findings and caveats of the study: There were around 160 TCR beta chains listed as cytomegalovirus-associated. Subsequent analysis of the 120 or so validation repertoires found a tendency for first-cohort TCR clusters to co-occur. Rarity characterized most TCR sequences, yet some public TCRs appeared in many donors.

Concerning this clone: Its cognate antigen is unknown.

The material sequenced was PBMCs. This sequence originates from a woman aged 18-30 years in good health and CMV-seropositive.

Here the CDR3 DNA reads TGTGCCATCAGTGAGTCAGGCAGGTCTTATGGCTACACCTTC. It codes for CAISESGRSYGYTF. V and J are TRBV10-3 and TRBJ1-2; D unclear. V was shortened by 0 bases and J by 5 bases, with 10 bases between the two germline ends. Germline values: CDR1 ENHRY, CDR2 SYGVKD. The CDR3 is 14 residues long.